The 27 T cell receptor beta chains in this list originate from one sample, sequenced in a study of shared clonotypes between healthy human individuals. Sequencing used immunoSEQ multiplex PCR; TCRdb keeps in-frame clones, though not all of them. The sample records 150,000 to 200,000 clones, about 93% being singletons. The sequenced sample was naive CD4+ T cells sorted from blood. The subset here: CD45RA+ positively selected. All receptors come from a woman in her thirties in good health.

The CDR3 sequence: CASSPALAGASYEQYF. The CDR3 bases are TGCGCCAGCAGCCCCGCACTAGCGGGAGCCTCCTACGAGCAGTACTTC. This chain joins TRBV5-1 and TRBJ2-7; TRBD2 agrees at 11 bases. CDR1 and CDR2 (germline): SGHRS, YFSETQ. There are 16 residues in the CDR3. Trimming took 4 bases from V and 0 from J; bases not matched to a gene: 6.

The chain uses TRBV18 and TRBJ1-6, with D perhaps matching TRBD1 (6 bases). This CDR3 region has 15 residues. Germline CDR1 KGHSH, CDR2 LQKENI. V lost 8 bases, J lost 10 bases, and 21 bases lay in between. The CDR3 region has the DNA TGTGCCAGCCCCCCGGGGGGCAAGGAGCGATCACCCCTCCACTTT. Translation: CASPPGGKERSPLHF.

The rearrangement joins TRBV5-1 to TRBJ2-1; TRBD2 agrees at 7 bases. Trimming at V came to 0 bases and at J to 6 bases, leaving 6 bases not matched to a gene. CDR3 length: 15 amino acids. The V gene's germline CDR1 is SGHRS and CDR2 YFSETQ. The CDR3 region is CASSLVVTSLNEQFF. The CDR3 DNA is TGCGCCAGCAGCTTGGTGGTGACTAGCCTCAATGAGCAGTTCTTC.

This chain uses TRBV27 with TRBJ2-5; TRBD2 aligns across 8 bases. The J call could be wrong; TRBJ2-7 is a better fit for the DNA end. Germline V gene lookup returns CDR1 MNHEY and CDR2 SMNVEV (reference sequence). This CDR3 has 14 amino acids. The CDR3, as DNA: TGTGCCAGCAGTTCTACTAGCGGTACCTACGAGCAGTACTTC. It specifies CASSSTSGTYEQYF.

This rearrangement joins TRBV27 to TRBJ2-1; 9 bases line up with TRBD2. The V segment lost 8 bases and the J segment 4 bases; nucleotides outside the gene matches: 9. This CDR3 region has 15 residues. CDR1 and CDR2 from the germline V gene are MNHEY and SMNVEV (reference sequence). Here the CDR3 DNA reads TGTGCCAGCTCCCGGGCGGGGGGGACGTACAATGAGCAGTTCTTC. Protein product: CASSRAGGTYNEQFF.

This clone was seen once. This sequence joins TRBV5-1 and TRBJ1-1; no clear D. Germline V gene lookup returns CDR1 SGHRS and CDR2 YFSETQ. V dropped 4 bases and J dropped 1 base, with 11 bases sitting between them. The CDR3 spans 14 residues. In DNA, the CDR3 is TGCGCCAGCAGCCAAGACGGAAGGAACACTGAAGCTTTCTTT. Protein: CASSQDGRNTEAFF.

This clone was counted between two and nine times. V usage is TRBV19 and J usage is TRBJ1-5, with D uncertain. Trimming took off 1 base at V and 5 bases at J, with 3 bases between the two ends. This CDR3 is built from 12 residues. CDR1 and CDR2 from the germline V gene are LNHDA and SQIVND (reference sequence). The CDR3 spells CASSIGDQPQHF. CDR3 nucleotide sequence: TGTGCCAGTAGTATAGGGGATCAGCCCCAGCATTTT.

The rearrangement joins TRBV4-1 to TRBJ1-3; 7 bases line up with TRBD1. V dropped 4 bases and J dropped 0; count of bases not matched to a gene: 6. This CDR3 spans 16 amino acids. Germline V gene data show CDR1 as MGHRA and CDR2 as YSYEKL. CDR3: CASSPRDRFSGNTIYF. DNA of the CDR3: TGCGCCAGCAGCCCACGGGACAGATTCTCTGGAAACACCATATATTTT.

This chain uses TRBV7-9 with TRBJ1-1, with a weak D call TRBD1 (5 bases). Trimming pared 2 bases from V and 1 base from J, leaving 11 bases between. Germline values: CDR1 SEHNR, CDR2 FQNEAQ (reference sequence). The CDR3 length is 15 residues. DNA for the CDR3: TGTGCCAGCAGCTTATTGCACAGGCCGAACACTGAAGCTTTCTTT. This encodes CASSLLHRPNTEAFF.

The J gene is TRBJ2-5, the V gene TRBV7-7; D is undetermined. The germline V gene encodes CDR1 SSHAT and CDR2 FNYEAQ (reference sequence). The CDR3 spans 14 residues. Trimming shortened V by 5 bases and J by 2 bases, and 12 bases separated the two germline ends. CDR3 DNA sequence: TGTGCCAGCAGCCCCCTGCAGACGCAAGAGACCCAGTACTTC. Translated, it gives CASSPLQTQETQYF.

The genes are TRBV7-9 and TRBJ1-6, with D tentatively TRBD1 (6 bases). CDR3 length equals 15 residues. Germline CDR1 reads SEHNR; CDR2 reads FQNEAQ (reference sequence). The V end lost 1 base, the J end lost 10 bases, and 14 bases lay between the germline ends. CDR3 amino acids: CASSLGPGARSPLHF. The DNA of the CDR3 is TGTGCCAGCAGCTTAGGTCCGGGGGCAAGGTCACCCCTCCACTTT. The complete variable domain, with remaining parts taken from reference TRBV7-9 and TRBJ1-6, reads DTGVSQNPRHKITKRGQNVTFRCDPISEHNRLYWYRQTLGQGPEFLTYFQNEAQLEKSRLLSDRFSAERPKGSFSTLEIQRTEQGDSAMYLCASSLGPGARSPLHFGNGTRLTVT.

This rearrangement joins TRBV9 to TRBJ1-3; no clear D gene. Germline values: CDR1 SGDLS, CDR2 YYNGEE. V was shortened by 0 bases and J by 1 base, with 2 bases between the two germline ends. The CDR3 length is 13 residues. This CDR3 reads CASSVGSGNTIYF. The CDR3 DNA reads as TGTGCCAGCAGCGTAGGATCTGGAAACACCATATATTTT.

CDR3 in amino acids: CASSEADWWRSFSYEQYF. CDR3 coding DNA: TGTGCCAGCAGTGAAGCTGATTGGTGGCGGTCCTTCTCCTACGAGCAGTACTTC. This chain uses TRBV6-1 with TRBJ2-7, with no clear D. Trimming pared 0 bases from V and 0 bases from J, leaving 18 bases between. CDR1 is MNHNS and CDR2 is SASEGT in the germline V gene. This CDR3 spans 18 amino acids.

V and J are TRBV7-3 and TRBJ2-7; TRBD1 matches at 7 bases. Germline V gives CDR1 SGHTA, CDR2 FQGTGA. CDR3 length: 13 amino acids. V lost 4 bases and J lost 6; bases outside the gene matches: 6. The CDR3 is CASSSSQGSEQYF. DNA for the CDR3: TGTGCCAGCAGCTCATCACAGGGGAGCGAGCAGTACTTC.

The genes are TRBV6-5 and TRBJ2-1; possible D gene TRBD2, 6 bases. In germline, CDR1 is MNHEY, CDR2 SVGAGI. The CDR3 consists of 13 residues. The V end was cut by 6 bases, the J end by 7 bases, with 13 bases between. CDR3 bases: TGTGCCAGCAGACCCACTAGCAGGAATGAGCAGTTCTTC. It is translated as CASRPTSRNEQFF.

For the CDR3, the DNA is TGTGCCAGCAGTTCTCTAGCGGGAGGGCAGGGCGAGCAGTACTTC. Its translation: CASSSLAGGQGEQYF. This chain links TRBV27 with TRBJ2-5, with 12 bases fitting TRBD2. Gene TRBJ2-7 matches the end of the DNA better, so the J call may be wrong. The CDR3 runs 15 residues. The germline CDR1 and CDR2 sequences are MNHEY and SMNVEV (reference sequence).

The chain couples TRBV7-9 to TRBJ2-1, with 14 bases that match TRBD2. The CDR3 consists of 15 residues. Germline V gene data show CDR1 as SEHNR and CDR2 as FQNEAQ (reference sequence). Unmatched junction bases numbered 5, after V lost 5 bases and J lost 8 bases. The CDR3 region has the DNA TGTGCCAGCAGCGTGGGACTAGCGGGAGTCTATGAGCAGTTCTTC. It translates to CASSVGLAGVYEQFF.

The chain recombines TRBV7-9 with TRBJ2-7, with 9 bases fitting TRBD1. The germline V gene has CDR1 SEHNR and CDR2 FQNEAQ (reference sequence). The CDR3 length is 16 residues. With 1 base clipped from V and 5 bases from J, the junction kept 9 bases outside the gene matches. The CDR3 bases are TGTGCCAGCAGCTTAGGACGGGACAGGGCTAATCACGAGCAGTACTTC. This gives the protein CASSLGRDRANHEQYF. Full variable domain (missing parts from reference TRBV7-9 and TRBJ2-7): DTGVSQNPRHKITKRGQNVTFRCDPISEHNRLYWYRQTLGQGPEFLTYFQNEAQLEKSRLLSDRFSAERPKGSFSTLEIQRTEQGDSAMYLCASSLGRDRANHEQYFGPGTRLTVT.

The chain carries TRBV6-1 and TRBJ2-5; either TRBD1 or TRBD2 may fit D (5 bases each). The DNA end lines up better with TRBJ2-7; the J call may be wrong. The CDR3 is made up of 13 amino acids. The germline V gene encodes CDR1 MNHNS and CDR2 SASEGT. The CDR3 reads CASSGGTDYEQYF. CDR3 sequence (DNA): TGTGCCAGCAGTGGGGGGACCGACTACGAGCAGTACTTC.

The gene calls are TRBV27 and TRBJ2-3; no definite D call. In germline, CDR1 is MNHEY, CDR2 SMNVEV (reference sequence). The CDR3 is 14 residues long. V shed 4 bases and J shed 2 bases, with 10 bases lying between them. CDR3 in amino acids: CASSSSLSTDTQYF. CDR3 DNA: TGTGCCAGCAGTTCCTCCCTTTCCACAGATACGCAGTATTTT.

The chain links TRBV14 to TRBJ2-7, with D possibly being TRBD1 or TRBD2 (5 bases each). This CDR3 contains 15 residues. Trimming pared 4 bases from V and 0 bases from J, leaving 13 bases between. Germline lookup yields CDR1 SGHDN and CDR2 FVKESK. The CDR3 spells CASSLNPGPSYEQYF. The DNA of the CDR3 is TGTGCCAGCAGCCTAAACCCGGGACCCTCCTACGAGCAGTACTTC.

The chain is built from TRBV6-1 and TRBJ1-5; D is unresolved. Trimming shortened V by 4 bases and J by 1 base, and 8 bases separated the two germline ends. Germline V gives CDR1 MNHNS, CDR2 SASEGT. The CDR3 length is 14 residues. This chain's CDR3 is CASSGLGSNQPQHF. DNA of the CDR3: TGTGCCAGCAGTGGGTTAGGGAGCAATCAGCCCCAGCATTTT.

This clone was observed a single time. V usage is TRBV27 and J usage is TRBJ2-6; D is unclear. The V gene's germline CDR1 is MNHEY and CDR2 SMNVEV (reference sequence). V was trimmed by 8 bases and J by 0 bases, leaving 11 bases between them. This CDR3 has 15 amino acids. CDR3 residues: CASSDLSSGANVLTF. In DNA, the CDR3 is TGTGCCAGCTCGGACCTCAGCTCTGGGGCCAACGTCCTGACTTTC.

This clone was recorded a few times. V is TRBV10-1 and J is TRBJ1-2, with 9 bases lining up with TRBD1. J gave up 8 bases and V 5 bases, and 6 bases lay outside the gene matches. The CDR3 totals 13 residues. The germline CDR1 and CDR2 sequences are WNHNN and SYGVQD (reference sequence). In DNA form, the CDR3 reads TGCGCCAGCAGTTTTGGGACAGGGAGCGGCTACACCTTC. It specifies CASSFGTGSGYTF.

The chain employs TRBV18 and TRBJ2-1, with D possibly matching TRBD1 (6 bases). CDR3 length: 13 amino acids. Deletions cut 6 bases from V and 8 bases from J, with 14 bases between. CDR1 and CDR2 (germline): KGHSH, LQKENI. CDR3 protein: CASSLGRGDEQFF. CDR3 DNA: TGTGCCAGCTCCCTGGGCAGGGGCGATGAGCAGTTCTTC.

The chain couples TRBV5-1 to TRBJ2-3, with D possibly TRBD1 on 6 matching bases. Germline values: CDR1 SGHRS, CDR2 YFSETQ. V was cut by 6 bases and J by 0 bases, with 11 bases left in between. This CDR3 is built from 14 residues. CDR3 nucleotide sequence: TGCGCCAGCAAGACAGGCCCCAGCACAGATACGCAGTATTTT. Residues: CASKTGPSTDTQYF.

The chain joins TRBV7-9 to TRBJ2-5, with 9 nucleotides matching TRBD1. Germline values: CDR1 SEHNR, CDR2 FQNEAQ (reference sequence). The ends lost 5 bases at V and 11 bases at J; junction bases unmatched: 15. This CDR3 is built from 15 residues. The CDR3 protein is CASSPRGQGKREQYF. The DNA of the CDR3 is TGTGCCAGCAGCCCCCGGGGACAGGGTAAACGGGAGCAGTACTTC.